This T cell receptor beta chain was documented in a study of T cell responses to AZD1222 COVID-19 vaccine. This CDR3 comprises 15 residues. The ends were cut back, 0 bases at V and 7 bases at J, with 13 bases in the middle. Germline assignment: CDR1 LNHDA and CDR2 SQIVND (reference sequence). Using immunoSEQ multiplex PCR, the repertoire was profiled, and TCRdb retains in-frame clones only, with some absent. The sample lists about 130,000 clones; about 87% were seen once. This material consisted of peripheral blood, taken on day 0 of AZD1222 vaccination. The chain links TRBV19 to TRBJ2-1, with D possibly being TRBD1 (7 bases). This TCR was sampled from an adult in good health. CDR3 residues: CASSIEKAGGNEQFF. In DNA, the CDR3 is TGTGCCAGTAGTATAGAGAAGGCAGGGGGGAATGAGCAGTTCTTC. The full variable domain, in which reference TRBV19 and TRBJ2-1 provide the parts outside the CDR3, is DGGITQSPKYLFRKEGQNVTLSCEQNLNHDAMYWYRQDPGQGLRLIYYSQIVNDFQKGDIAEGYSVSREKKESFPLTVTSAQKNPTAFYLCASSIEKAGGNEQFFGPGTRLTVL.